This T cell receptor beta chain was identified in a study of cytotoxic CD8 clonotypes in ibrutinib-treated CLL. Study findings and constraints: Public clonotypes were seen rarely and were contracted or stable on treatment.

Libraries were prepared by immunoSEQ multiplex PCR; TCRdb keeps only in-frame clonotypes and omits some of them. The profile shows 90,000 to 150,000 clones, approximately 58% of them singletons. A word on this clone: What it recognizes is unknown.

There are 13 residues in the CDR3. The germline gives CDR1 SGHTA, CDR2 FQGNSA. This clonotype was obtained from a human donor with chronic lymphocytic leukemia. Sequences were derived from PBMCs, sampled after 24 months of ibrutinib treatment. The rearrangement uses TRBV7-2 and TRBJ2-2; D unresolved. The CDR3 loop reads CARSQINTGELFF. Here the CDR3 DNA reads TGTGCTCGTTCGCAGATCAACACCGGGGAGCTGTTTTTT.